This T cell receptor beta chain is drawn from a study of blood T cell repertoires in COVID-19 (dated by TCRdb to 2018 to 2021). About the investigation overall: Samples from collaborators originated in the United States, Italy and Spain and spanned both the acute and convalescent phases of COVID-19. The repertoires were released in a freely available public database meant as a resource for research on the immune response to SARS-CoV-2. HLA class I and class II types, where available, came from metadata supplied by the sample provider rather than from assay-based typing. Nearly every sample came with metadata listing a de-identified subject ID, COVID-19 status, age in years and sex. Subjects who had been exposed to COVID-19, were actively infected with it, or had recovered from it provided the deeply sampled blood TCRbeta repertoires that made up the dataset. The material from the prospective study consisted of cDNA or gDNA derived from T cells, B-cell-depleted T cells, or PBMCs. The samples were drawn from two sources: the first 160 participants of the ongoing ImmuneRACE study, and over 950 subjects contributed by 6 global collaborators. Overall study outcomes, separate from this receptor: The quantity of clinical and demographic metadata differed by source and by participant and was supplied without curation.

Spanning cysteine to phenylalanine, the CDR3 consists of 21 amino acids. Just CDR3 DNA is preserved here, 63 bases in frame from base 1. CDR1 and CDR2 are drawn from the germline V gene: LGHNA, YSLEER. V is reduced by 7 bases and J by 0 bases, leaving a spacing of 31 bases between them. A remark on this clone: The antigen it binds to is not known. Base qualities are missing; no much larger clone stands one base away.

The collaborating institutions used their own protocols to collect whole blood in K2EDTA tubes. For TCRbeta analysis, collaborators shipped samples in one of three forms: frozen whole blood, isolated PBMCs, or DNA extracted from either of those sample types. TCRbeta CDR3 regions were amplified from genomic DNA by means of the immunoSEQ Assay, a bias-controlled multiplex PCR. In the paper's pipeline: Within the assay, amplification of reference gene primers was used to estimate how many nucleated cells each sample contained. Sequence reads were collapsed and filtered to measure the absolute abundance of every unique TCRbeta CDR3 rearrangement. For each sample, productive Simpson clonality was calculated as the square root of Simpson's diversity index across productive rearrangements. TCRdb holds this immuneACCESS table with in-frame rearrangements only. Some clones are missing; in checked studies, unresolved V genes explain under half, and the rest has no known cause. The V and J calls and clone size were taken over from that table, and D and trimming were inferred from the DNA. This sample holds 35,000 to 45,000 clones; nearly 90% were observed only once. The ten biggest clones cover roughly 12% of the sample.

The receptor was isolated from a man between 60 and 75 years old with active COVID-19. The V gene is TRBV4-3 and the J gene is TRBJ1-5; possibly the D gene is TRBD1, per 6 matching bases. Sequencing was performed on peripheral blood. The CDR3 region reads CASNFPPRTGGRGNSNQPQHF. The sequenced DNA: TGCGCCAGCAACTTTCCTCCGAGAACCGGCGGCAGGGGTAATAGCAATCAGCCCCAGCATTTT.